This TCR beta chain was sequenced for a study of T cells after yellow fever vaccination. Study-wide findings and caveats: At around 96% for CD4 and approximately 88% for CD8, most primary-vaccination clones showed up again after the booster.

Losses at the gene ends were 8 bases for V and 2 bases for J; bases not matched to a gene: 7. The germline V gene encodes CDR1 LNHNV and CDR2 YYDKDF (reference sequence). The CDR3 has 15 amino acids. In the case of this clonotype: The antigen is unknown.

TCRdb fed the 5' RACE reads into MiXCR, producing one record per CDR3 protein. The sample carries 300,000 or so distinct CDR3 sequences, about an eighth recorded once. The clonotype originates from a man younger than 45 who received the YFV17D yellow fever vaccine. The material sequenced was CD4+ T cells sorted from PBMCs, taken 45 days after the yellow fever booster vaccination. The V call is TRBV15, the J call TRBJ2-1; TRBD2 agrees at 9 bases. DNA for the CDR3: TGTGCCACCTCGGGGGCTAGCGGGACCTACAATGAGCAGTTCTTC. It translates to CATSGASGTYNEQFF.